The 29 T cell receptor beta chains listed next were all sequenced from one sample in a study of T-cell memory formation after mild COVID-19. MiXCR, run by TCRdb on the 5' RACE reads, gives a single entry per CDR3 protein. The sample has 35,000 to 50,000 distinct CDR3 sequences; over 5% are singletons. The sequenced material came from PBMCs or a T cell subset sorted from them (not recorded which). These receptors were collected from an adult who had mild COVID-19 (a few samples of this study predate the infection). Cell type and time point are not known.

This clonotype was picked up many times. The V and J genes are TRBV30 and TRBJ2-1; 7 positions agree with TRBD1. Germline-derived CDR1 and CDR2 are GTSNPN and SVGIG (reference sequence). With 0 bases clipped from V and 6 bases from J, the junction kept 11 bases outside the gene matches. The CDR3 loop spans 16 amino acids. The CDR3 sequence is CAWSVRDRVLFNEQFF. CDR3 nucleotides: TGTGCCTGGAGTGTACGAGACAGGGTTCTTTTCAATGAGCAGTTCTTC.

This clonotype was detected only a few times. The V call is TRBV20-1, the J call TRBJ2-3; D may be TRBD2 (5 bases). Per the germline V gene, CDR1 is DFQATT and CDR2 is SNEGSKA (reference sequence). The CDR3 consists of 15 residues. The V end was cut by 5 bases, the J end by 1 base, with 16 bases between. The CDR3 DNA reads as TGCAGTGCTGGGATCCGGGAAAAGGGCACAGATACGCAGTATTTT. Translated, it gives CSAGIREKGTDTQYF.

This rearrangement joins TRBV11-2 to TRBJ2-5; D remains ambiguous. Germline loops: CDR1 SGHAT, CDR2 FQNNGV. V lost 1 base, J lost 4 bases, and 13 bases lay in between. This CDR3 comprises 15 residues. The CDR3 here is CASSLVTVLRETQYF. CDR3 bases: TGTGCCAGCAGCTTAGTTACTGTGCTGCGAGAGACCCAGTACTTC.

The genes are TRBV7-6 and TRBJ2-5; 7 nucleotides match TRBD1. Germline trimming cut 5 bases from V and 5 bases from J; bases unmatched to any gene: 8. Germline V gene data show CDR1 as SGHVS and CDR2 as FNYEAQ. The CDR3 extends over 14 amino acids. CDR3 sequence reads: CASSPQTGFETQYF. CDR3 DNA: TGTGCCAGCAGCCCACAGACAGGGTTTGAGACCCAGTACTTC.

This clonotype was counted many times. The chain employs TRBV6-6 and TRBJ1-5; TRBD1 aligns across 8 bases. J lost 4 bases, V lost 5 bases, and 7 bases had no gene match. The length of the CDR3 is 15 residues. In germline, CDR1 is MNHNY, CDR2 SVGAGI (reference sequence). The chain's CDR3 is CASSPGTGSNQPQHF. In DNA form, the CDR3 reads TGTGCCAGCAGTCCAGGGACAGGATCAAATCAGCCCCAGCATTTT.

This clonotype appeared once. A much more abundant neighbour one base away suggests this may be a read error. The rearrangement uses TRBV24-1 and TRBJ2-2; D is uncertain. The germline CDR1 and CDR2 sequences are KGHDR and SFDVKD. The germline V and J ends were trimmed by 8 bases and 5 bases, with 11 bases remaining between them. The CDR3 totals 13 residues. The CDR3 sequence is CATKRASTGELFF. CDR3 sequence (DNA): TGTGCCACCAAAAGGGCGTCGACCGGGGAGCTGTTTTTT.

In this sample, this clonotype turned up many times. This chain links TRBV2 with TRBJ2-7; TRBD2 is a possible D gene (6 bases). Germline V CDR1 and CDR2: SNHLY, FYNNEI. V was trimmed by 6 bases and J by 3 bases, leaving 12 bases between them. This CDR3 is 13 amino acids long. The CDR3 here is CASSGGRIYEQYF. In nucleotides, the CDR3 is TGTGCCAGCAGCGGGGGACGAATCTACGAGCAGTACTTC. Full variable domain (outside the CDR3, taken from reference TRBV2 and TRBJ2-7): EPEVTQTPSHQVTQMGQEVILRCVPISNHLYFYWYRQILGQKVEFLVSFYNNEISEKSEIFDDQFSVERPDGSNFTLKIRSTKLEDSAMYFCASSGGRIYEQYFGPGTRLTVT.

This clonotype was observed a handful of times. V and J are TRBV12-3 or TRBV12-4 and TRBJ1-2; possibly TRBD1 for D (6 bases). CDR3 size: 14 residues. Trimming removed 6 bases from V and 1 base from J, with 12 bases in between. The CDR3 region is CASSSRTVNYGYTF. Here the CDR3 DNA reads TGTGCCAGCAGCTCGAGGACAGTTAACTATGGCTACACCTTC.

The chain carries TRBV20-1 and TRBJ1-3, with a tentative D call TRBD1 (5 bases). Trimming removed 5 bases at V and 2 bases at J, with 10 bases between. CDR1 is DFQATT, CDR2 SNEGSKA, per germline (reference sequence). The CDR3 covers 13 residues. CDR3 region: CSAVRGAGNTIYF. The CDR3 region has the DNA TGCAGTGCTGTACGGGGGGCTGGAAACACCATATATTTT.

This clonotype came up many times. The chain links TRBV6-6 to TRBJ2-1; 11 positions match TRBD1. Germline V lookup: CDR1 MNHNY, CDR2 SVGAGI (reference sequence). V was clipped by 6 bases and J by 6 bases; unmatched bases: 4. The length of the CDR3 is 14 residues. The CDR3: CASRVGTGGNEQFF. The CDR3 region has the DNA TGTGCCAGCAGGGTCGGGACAGGGGGCAATGAGCAGTTCTTC.

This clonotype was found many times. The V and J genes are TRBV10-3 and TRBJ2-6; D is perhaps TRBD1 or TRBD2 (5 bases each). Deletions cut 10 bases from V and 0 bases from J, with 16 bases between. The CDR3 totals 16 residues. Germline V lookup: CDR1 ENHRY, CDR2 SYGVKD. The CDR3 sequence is CATRDGSSSGANVLTF. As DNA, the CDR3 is TGTGCCACCAGGGACGGTTCCTCCTCTGGGGCCAACGTCCTGACTTTC.

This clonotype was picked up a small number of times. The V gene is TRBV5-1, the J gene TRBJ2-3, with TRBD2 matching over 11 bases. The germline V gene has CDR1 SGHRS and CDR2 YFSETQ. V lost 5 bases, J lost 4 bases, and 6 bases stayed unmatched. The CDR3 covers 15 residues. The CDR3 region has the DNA TGCGCCAGCAGACAAATGGGACTAGCGGCAGATACGCAGTATTTT. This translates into CASRQMGLAADTQYF.

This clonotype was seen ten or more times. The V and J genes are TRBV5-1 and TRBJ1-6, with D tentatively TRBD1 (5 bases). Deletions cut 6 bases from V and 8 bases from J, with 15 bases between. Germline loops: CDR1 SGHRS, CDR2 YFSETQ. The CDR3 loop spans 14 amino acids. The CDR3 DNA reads TGCGCCAGCACCCCGGGGCTTCAAGATTCACCCCTCCACTTT. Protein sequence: CASTPGLQDSPLHF.

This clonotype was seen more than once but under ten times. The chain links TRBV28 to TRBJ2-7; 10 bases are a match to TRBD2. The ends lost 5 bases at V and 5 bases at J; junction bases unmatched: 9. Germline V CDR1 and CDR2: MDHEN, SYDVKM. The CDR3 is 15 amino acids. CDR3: CASSRASGSEHEQYF. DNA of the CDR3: TGTGCCAGCAGTCGCGCTAGCGGGAGTGAACACGAGCAGTACTTC.

The DNA for the CDR3 is TGTGCCAGCAGTTCTACAGGGTGGGGCACTGAAGCTTTCTTT. Protein: CASSSTGWGTEAFF. The rearrangement links TRBV12-3 or TRBV12-4 to TRBJ1-1; TRBD1 might be the D (6 bases). Trimming took off 4 bases at V and 4 bases at J, with 13 bases between the two ends. The CDR3 loop spans 14 amino acids.

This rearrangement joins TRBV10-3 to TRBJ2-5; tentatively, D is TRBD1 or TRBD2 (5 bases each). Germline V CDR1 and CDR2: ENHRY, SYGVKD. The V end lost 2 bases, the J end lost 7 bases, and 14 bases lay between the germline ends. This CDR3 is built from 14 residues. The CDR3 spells CAISEMGVQGTQYF. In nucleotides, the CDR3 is TGTGCCATCAGTGAGATGGGGGTTCAGGGGACCCAGTACTTC.

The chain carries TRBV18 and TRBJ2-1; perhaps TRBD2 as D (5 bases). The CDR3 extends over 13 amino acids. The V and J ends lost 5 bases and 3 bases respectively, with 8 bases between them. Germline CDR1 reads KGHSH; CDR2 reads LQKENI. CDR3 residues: CASSFDYYNEQFF. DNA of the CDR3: TGTGCCAGCTCATTCGACTACTACAATGAGCAGTTCTTC. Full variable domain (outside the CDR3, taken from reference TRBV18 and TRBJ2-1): NAGVMQNPRHLVRRRGQEARLRCSPMKGHSHVYWYRQLPEEGLKFMVYLQKENIIDESGMPKERFSAEFPKEGPSILRIQQVVRGDSAAYFCASSFDYYNEQFFGPGTRLTVL.

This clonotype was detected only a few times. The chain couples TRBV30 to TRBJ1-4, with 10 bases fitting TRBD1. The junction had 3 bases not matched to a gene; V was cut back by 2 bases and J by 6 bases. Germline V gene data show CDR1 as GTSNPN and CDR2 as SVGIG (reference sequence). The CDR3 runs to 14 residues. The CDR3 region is CAWSPGTGDEKLFF. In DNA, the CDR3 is TGTGCCTGGAGTCCAGGGACAGGGGATGAAAAACTGTTTTTT.

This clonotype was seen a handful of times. The CDR3 region has the DNA TGTGCCAGCGGGTCAACTGAACAGGATGAGCAGTTCTTC. Translation: CASGSTEQDEQFF. The rearrangement links TRBV6-4 to TRBJ2-1; tentative D call: TRBD1 (5 bases). Trimming pared 8 bases from V and 8 bases from J, leaving 16 bases between. The CDR3 is 13 residues long. Looked up from germline, CDR1 is MRHNA and CDR2 is SNTAGT.

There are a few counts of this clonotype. The CDR3 DNA follows: TGCAGTGCTAGAGCAAGGCGGTACACAGATACGCAGTATTTT. Its protein product is CSARARRYTDTQYF. The V and J genes are TRBV20-1 and TRBJ2-3; D is unresolved. The CDR3 is 14 residues long. Germline V gene lookup returns CDR1 DFQATT and CDR2 SNEGSKA (reference sequence). The ends were cut back, 1 base at V and 2 bases at J, with 10 bases in the middle.

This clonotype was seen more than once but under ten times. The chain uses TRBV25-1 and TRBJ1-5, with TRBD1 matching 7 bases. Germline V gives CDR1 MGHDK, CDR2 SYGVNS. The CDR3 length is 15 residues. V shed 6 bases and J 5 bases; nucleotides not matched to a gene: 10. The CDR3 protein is CASSPRTGRDQPQHF. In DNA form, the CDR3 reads TGTGCCAGCAGCCCAAGGACAGGAAGGGATCAGCCCCAGCATTTT.

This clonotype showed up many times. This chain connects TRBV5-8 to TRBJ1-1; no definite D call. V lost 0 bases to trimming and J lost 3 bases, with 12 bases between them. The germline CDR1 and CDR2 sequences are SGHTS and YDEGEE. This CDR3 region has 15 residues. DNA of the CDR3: TGTGCCAGCAGCTTGGCTCCGGGTCCGGACACTGAAGCTTTCTTT. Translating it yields CASSLAPGPDTEAFF.

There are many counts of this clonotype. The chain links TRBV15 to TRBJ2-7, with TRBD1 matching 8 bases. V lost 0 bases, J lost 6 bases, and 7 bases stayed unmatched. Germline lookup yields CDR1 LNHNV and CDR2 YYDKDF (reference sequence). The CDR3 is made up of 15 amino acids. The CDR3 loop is CATSRDRQGFGEQYF. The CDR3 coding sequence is TGTGCCACCAGCAGAGATCGACAGGGGTTCGGCGAGCAGTACTTC. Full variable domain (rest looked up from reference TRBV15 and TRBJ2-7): DAMVIQNPRYQVTQFGKPVTLSCSQTLNHNVMYWYQQKSSQAPKLLFHYYDKDFNNEADTPDNFQSRRPNTSFCFLDIRSPGLGDTAMYLCATSRDRQGFGEQYFGPGTRLTVT.

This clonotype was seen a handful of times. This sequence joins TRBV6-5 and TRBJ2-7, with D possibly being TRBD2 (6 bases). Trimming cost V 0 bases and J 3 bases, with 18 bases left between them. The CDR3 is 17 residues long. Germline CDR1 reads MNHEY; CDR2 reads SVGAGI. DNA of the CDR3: TGTGCCAGCAGTTACTCGAGTGGGAGACCCGGGAGCTACGAGCAGTACTTC. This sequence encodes CASSYSSGRPGSYEQYF.

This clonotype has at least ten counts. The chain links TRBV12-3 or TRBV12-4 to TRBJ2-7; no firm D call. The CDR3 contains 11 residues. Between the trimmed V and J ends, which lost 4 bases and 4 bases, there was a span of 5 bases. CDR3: CASSSKYEQYF. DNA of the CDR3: TGTGCCAGCAGTTCGAAATACGAGCAGTACTTC.

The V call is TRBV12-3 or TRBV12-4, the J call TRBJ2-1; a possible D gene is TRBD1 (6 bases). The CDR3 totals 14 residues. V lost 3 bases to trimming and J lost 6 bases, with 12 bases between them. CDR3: CASSFPGDPNEQFF. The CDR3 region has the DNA TGTGCCAGCAGTTTTCCAGGGGATCCCAATGAGCAGTTCTTC.

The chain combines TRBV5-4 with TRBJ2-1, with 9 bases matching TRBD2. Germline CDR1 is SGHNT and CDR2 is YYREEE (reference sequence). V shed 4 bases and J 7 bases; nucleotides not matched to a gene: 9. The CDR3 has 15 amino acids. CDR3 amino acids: CASSPVAGGHNEQFF. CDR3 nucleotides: TGTGCCAGCAGCCCCGTTGCGGGAGGGCATAATGAGCAGTTCTTC.

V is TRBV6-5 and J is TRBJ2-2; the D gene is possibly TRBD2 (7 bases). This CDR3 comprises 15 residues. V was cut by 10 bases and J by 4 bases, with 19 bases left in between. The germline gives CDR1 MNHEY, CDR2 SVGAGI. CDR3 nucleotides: TGTGCCACCTCGCCTGAGGGGGGGCGCACCGGGGAGCTGTTTTTT. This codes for CATSPEGGRTGELFF.

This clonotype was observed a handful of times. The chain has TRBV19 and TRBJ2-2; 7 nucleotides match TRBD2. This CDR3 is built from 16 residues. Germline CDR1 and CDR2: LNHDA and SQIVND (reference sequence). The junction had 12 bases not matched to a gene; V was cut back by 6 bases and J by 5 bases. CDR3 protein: CASRDSRGSGTGELFF. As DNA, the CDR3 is TGTGCCAGTAGGGACTCGAGGGGTAGCGGGACCGGGGAGCTGTTTTTT.